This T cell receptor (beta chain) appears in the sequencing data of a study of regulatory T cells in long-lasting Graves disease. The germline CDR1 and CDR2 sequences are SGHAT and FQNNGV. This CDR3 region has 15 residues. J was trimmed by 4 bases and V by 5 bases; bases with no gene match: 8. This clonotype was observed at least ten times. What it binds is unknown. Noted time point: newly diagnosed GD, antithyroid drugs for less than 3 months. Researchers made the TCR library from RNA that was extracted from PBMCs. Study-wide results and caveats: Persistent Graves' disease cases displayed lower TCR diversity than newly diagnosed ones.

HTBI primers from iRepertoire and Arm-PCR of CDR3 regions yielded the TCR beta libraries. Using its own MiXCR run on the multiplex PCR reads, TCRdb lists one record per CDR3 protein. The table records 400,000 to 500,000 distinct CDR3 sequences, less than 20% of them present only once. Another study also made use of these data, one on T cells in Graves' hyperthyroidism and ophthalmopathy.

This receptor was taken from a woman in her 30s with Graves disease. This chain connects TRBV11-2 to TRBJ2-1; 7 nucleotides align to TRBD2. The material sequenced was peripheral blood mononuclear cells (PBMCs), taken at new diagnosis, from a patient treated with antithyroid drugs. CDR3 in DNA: TGTGCCAGCAGCCCCTGGGGCGGGAGTTACAATGAGCAGTTCTTC. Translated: CASSPWGGSYNEQFF.